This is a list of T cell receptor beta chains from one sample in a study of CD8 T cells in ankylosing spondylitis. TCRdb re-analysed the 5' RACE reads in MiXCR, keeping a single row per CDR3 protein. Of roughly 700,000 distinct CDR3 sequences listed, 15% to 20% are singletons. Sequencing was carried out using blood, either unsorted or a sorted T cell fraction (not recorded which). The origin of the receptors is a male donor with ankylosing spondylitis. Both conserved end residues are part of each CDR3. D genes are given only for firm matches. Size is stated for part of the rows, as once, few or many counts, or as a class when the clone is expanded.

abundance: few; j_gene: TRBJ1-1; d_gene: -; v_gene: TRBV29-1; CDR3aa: CSVVSDGRNTEAFF; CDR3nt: TGCAGCGTTGTATCCGACGGCCGTAACACTGAAGCTTTCTTT
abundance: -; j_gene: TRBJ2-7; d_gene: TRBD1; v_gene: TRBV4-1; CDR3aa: CASSQDQGRGPYEQYF; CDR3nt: TGCGCCAGCAGCCAAGATCAGGGCAGGGGGCCCTACGAGCAGTACTTC
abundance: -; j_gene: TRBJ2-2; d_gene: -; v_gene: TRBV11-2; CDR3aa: CASSLVAGGVTGELFF; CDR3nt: TGTGCCAGCAGCTTAGTGGCAGGGGGGGTCACCGGGGAGCTGTTTTTT
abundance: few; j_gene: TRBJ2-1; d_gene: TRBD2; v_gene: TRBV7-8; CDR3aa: CASSSTSGDYNEQFF; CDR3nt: TGTGCCAGCAGCTCGACTAGCGGGGACTACAATGAGCAGTTCTTC
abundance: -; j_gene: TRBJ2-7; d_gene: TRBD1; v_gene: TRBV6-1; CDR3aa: CASNRQGTHEQYF; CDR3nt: TGTGCCAGCAACCGACAGGGTACCCACGAGCAGTACTTC
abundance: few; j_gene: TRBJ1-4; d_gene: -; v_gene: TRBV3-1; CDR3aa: CASSQDLGGSNEKLFF; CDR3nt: TGTGCCAGCAGCCAAGATTTGGGAGGATCTAATGAAAAACTGTTTTTT
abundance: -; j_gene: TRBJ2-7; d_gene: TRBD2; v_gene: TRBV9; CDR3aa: CASSVTAGAVEQYF; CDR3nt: TGTGCCAGCAGCGTAACGGCGGGAGCCGTCGAGCAGTACTTC
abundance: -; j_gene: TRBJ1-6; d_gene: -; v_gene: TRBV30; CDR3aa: CAWSRQARRPLHF; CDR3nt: TGTGCCTGGAGTCGCCAGGCGCGACGACCCCTCCACTTT
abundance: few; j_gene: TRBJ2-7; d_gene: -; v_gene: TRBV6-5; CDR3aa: CASSSPRTSSYEQYF; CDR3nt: TGTGCCAGCAGTTCCCCCCGGACAAGCTCCTACGAGCAGTACTTC
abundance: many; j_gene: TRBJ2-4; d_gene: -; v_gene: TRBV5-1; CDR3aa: CASSLDTEIQYF; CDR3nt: TGCGCCAGCAGCTTAGACACAGAAATTCAGTACTTC
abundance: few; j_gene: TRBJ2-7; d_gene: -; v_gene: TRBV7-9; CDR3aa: CASSLAGTRYEQYF; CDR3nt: TGTGCCAGCAGCCTAGCCGGGACACGCTACGAGCAGTACTTC
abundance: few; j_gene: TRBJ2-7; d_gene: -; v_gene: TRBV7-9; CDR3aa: CASSPAAGYEQYF; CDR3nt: TGTGCCAGCAGCCCGGCGGCAGGGTACGAGCAGTACTTC
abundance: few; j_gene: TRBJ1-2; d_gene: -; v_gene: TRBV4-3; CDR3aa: CASSQEPQGNYGYTF; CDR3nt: TGCGCCAGCAGCCAAGAACCCCAGGGGAACTATGGCTACACCTTC
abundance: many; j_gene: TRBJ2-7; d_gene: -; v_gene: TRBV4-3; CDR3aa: CASSLKQGDEQYF; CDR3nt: TGCGCCAGCAGCCTTAAACAGGGAGACGAGCAGTACTTC
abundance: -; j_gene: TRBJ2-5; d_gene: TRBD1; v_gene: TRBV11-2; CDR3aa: CASSQNWDRQETQYF; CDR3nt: TGTGCCAGCAGCCAGAATTGGGACAGACAAGAGACCCAGTACTTC
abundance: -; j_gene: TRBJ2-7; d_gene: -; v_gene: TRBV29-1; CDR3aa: CSVGSEGNYEQYF; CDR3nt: TGCAGCGTTGGGTCGGAAGGGAATTACGAGCAGTACTTC
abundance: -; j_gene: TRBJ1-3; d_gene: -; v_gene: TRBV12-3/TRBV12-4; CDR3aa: CASSSRGRSGNTIYF; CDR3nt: TGTGCCAGCAGTTCTCGAGGGCGCTCTGGAAACACCATATATTTT
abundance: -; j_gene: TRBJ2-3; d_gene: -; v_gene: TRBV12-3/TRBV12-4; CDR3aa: CASSPDTTTDTQYF; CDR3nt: TGTGCCAGCAGTCCAGACACCACGACAGATACGCAGTATTTT
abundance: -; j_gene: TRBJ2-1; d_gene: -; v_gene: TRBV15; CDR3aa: CATSPPGEGRFKQFF; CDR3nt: TGTGCCACCAGCCCCCCCGGAGAAGGGCGGTTTAAGCAGTTCTTC
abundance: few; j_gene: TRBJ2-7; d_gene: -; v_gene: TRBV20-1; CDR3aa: CSASSGRNEQYF; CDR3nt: TGCAGTGCTTCAAGTGGGCGGAACGAGCAGTACTTC
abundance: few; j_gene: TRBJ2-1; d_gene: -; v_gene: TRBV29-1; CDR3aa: CSAKLSSYNEQFF; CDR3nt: TGCAGCGCCAAACTAAGCTCCTACAATGAGCAGTTCTTC
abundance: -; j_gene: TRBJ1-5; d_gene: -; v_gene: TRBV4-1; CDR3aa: CASSTTPQNQPQHF; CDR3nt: TGCGCCAGCAGTACCACCCCCCAGAATCAGCCCCAGCATTTT
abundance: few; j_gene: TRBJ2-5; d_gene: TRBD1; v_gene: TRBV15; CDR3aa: CATSRRTGGTKETQYF; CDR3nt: TGTGCCACCAGCCGTAGGACAGGGGGAACGAAAGAGACCCAGTACTTC
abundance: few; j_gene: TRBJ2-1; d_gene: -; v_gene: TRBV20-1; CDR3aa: CSASPRDSYNEQFF; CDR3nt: TGCAGTGCTAGTCCCCGGGATTCCTACAATGAGCAGTTCTTC
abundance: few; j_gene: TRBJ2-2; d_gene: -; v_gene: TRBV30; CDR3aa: CAWSRVNTGELFF; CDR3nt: TGTGCCTGGTCCCGGGTGAACACCGGGGAGCTGTTTTTT
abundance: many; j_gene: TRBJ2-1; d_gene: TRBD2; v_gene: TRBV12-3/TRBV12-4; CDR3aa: CASRTSGYNEQFF; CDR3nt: TGTGCCAGCAGAACTAGCGGTTACAATGAGCAGTTCTTC
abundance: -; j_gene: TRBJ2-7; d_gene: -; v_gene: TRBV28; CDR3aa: CASSSFLGEPYEQYF; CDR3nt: TGTGCCAGCAGTTCCTTCCTGGGAGAACCCTACGAGCAGTACTTC
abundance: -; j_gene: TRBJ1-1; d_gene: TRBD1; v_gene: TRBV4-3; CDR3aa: CASSQRTGGGVNTEAFF; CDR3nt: TGCGCCAGCAGCCAACGGACAGGGGGTGGGGTGAACACTGAAGCTTTCTTT
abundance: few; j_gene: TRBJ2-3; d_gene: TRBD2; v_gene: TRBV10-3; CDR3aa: CAISVSGGPTDTQYF; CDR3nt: TGTGCCATCAGTGTTAGCGGGGGCCCCACAGATACGCAGTATTTT
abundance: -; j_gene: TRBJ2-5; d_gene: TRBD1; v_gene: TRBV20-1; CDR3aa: CSGKTGGQETQYF; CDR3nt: TGCAGTGGCAAGACAGGGGGTCAAGAGACCCAGTACTTC
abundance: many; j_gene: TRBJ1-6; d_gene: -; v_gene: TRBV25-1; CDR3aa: CATVWASSPLHF; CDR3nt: TGTGCCACCGTTTGGGCTTCTTCACCCCTCCACTTT
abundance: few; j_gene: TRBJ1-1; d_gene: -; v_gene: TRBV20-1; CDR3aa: CSARVPGLNTEAFF; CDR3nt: TGCAGTGCTAGGGTCCCAGGTTTGAACACTGAAGCTTTCTTT
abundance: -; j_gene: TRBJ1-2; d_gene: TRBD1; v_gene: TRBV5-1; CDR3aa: CASSLGGQGNGNGYTF; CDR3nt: TGCGCCAGCAGCTTGGGGGGACAGGGGAACGGCAACGGCTACACCTTC
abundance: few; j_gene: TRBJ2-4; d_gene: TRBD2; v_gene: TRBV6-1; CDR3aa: CASSPRGGLQYF; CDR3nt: TGTGCCAGCAGTCCCCGGGGAGGGCTTCAGTACTTC
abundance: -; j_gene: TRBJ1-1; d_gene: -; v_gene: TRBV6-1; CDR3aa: CASGTGGWNTEAFF; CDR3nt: TGTGCCAGCGGTACCGGGGGTTGGAACACTGAAGCTTTCTTT
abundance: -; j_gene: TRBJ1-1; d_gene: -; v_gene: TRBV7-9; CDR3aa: CASSFQGGMSEAFF; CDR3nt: TGTGCCAGCAGCTTTCAGGGCGGAATGTCCGAAGCTTTCTTT
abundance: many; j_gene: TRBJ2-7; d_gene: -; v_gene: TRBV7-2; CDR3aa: CASSSKGMSYEQYF; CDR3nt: TGTGCCAGCAGCTCGAAGGGGATGTCCTACGAGCAGTACTTC
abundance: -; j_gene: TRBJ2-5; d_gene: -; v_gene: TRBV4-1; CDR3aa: CASSQVRAGSETQYF; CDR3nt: TGCGCCAGCAGCCAAGTTAGGGCAGGGTCTGAGACCCAGTACTTC
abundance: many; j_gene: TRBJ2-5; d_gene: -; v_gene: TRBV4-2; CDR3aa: CASSQDGSQETQYF; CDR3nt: TGTGCCAGCAGCCAAGACGGCAGCCAAGAGACCCAGTACTTC
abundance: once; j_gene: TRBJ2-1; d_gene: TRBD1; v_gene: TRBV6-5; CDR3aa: CATNRGHEQFF; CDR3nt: TGTGCCACAAACAGGGGCCATGAGCAGTTCTTC
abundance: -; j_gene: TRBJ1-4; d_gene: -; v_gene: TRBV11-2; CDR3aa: CASSPWGNTNEKLFF; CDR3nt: TGTGCCAGCAGCCCATGGGGGAATACTAATGAAAAACTGTTTTTT
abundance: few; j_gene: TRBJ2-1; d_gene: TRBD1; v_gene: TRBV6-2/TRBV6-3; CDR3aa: CASSFNRLGDSQNNEQFF; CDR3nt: TGTGCCAGCAGTTTCAACCGCCTGGGGGACAGCCAAAACAATGAGCAGTTCTTC
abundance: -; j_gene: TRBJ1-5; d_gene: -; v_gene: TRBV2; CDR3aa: CASARTLSNQPQHF; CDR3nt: TGTGCCAGTGCAAGGACCCTAAGCAATCAGCCCCAGCATTTT
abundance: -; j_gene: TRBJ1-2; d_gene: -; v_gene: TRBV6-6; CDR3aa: CASSAGEAYGYTF; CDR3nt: TGTGCCAGCAGTGCAGGGGAGGCATATGGCTACACCTTC
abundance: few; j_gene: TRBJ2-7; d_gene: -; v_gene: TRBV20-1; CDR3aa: CSARDYRRWGLGKAPYEQYF; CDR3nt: TGCAGTGCTAGAGATTATCGGCGGTGGGGTTTAGGTAAGGCCCCCTACGAGCAGTACTTC
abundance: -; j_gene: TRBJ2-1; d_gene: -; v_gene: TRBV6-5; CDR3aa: CASSYGGLPDNEQFF; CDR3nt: TGTGCCAGCAGTTACGGGGGACTCCCTGACAATGAGCAGTTCTTC
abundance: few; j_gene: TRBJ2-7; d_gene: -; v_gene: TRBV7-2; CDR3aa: CASSLDVRGYEQYF; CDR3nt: TGTGCCAGCAGCTTAGACGTCCGGGGCTACGAGCAGTACTTC
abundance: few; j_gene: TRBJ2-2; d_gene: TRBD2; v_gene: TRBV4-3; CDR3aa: CASSQEGLAGGELFF; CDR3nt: TGCGCCAGCAGCCAAGAAGGCCTAGCGGGAGGGGAGCTGTTTTTT
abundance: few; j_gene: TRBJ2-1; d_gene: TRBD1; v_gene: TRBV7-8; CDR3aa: CASSPGTAESGNEQFF; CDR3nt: TGTGCCAGCAGCCCCGGGACAGCCGAGAGCGGCAATGAGCAGTTCTTC
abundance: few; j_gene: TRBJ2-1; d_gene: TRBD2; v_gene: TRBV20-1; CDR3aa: CSARGRGRAGEQFF; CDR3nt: TGCAGTGCTAGGGGACGCGGGAGGGCCGGTGAGCAGTTCTTC
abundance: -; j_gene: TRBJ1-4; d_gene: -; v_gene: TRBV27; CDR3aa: CASSLGGVREKLFF; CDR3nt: TGTGCCAGCAGTCTGGGTGGGGTTAGGGAAAAACTGTTTTTT
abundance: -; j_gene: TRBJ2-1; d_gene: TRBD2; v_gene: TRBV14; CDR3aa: CASSRAGGAYNEQFF; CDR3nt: TGTGCCAGCAGCCGAGCGGGGGGGGCCTACAATGAGCAGTTCTTC